A single sample is the source of the 8 T cell receptor beta chains below, sequenced in a study of T cell responses to AZD1222 COVID-19 vaccine. The protocol was immunoSEQ multiplex PCR, while the TCRdb copy is restricted to in-frame clones and leaves out a portion. The table records about 140,000 clones, approximately 90% of them present only once. The sequencing used peripheral blood, collected on day 0 of AZD1222 vaccination. These receptors were obtained from an adult in good health.

The rearrangement uses TRBV3-1 (or the pseudogene TRBV3-2) and TRBJ1-1; no definite D call. Trimming left V 6 bases short and J 5 bases short, with 7 bases between. Germline CDR1 LGHDT, CDR2 YNNKEL (reference sequence). This CDR3 contains 11 residues. The CDR3 coding sequence is TGTGCCAGCAGTCAACAGACTGAAGCTTTCTTT. It yields the protein CASSQQTEAFF.

CDR3: CAWSVWGGRTEAFF. CDR3 DNA: TGTGCCTGGAGTGTCTGGGGAGGCCGCACTGAAGCTTTCTTT. The chain recombines TRBV30 with TRBJ1-1, with D uncertain. Per germline, CDR1 GTSNPN and CDR2 SVGIG (reference sequence). This CDR3 spans 14 amino acids. Trimming stripped 0 bases from V and 4 bases from J, with 12 bases between. The full variable domain, in which reference TRBV30 and TRBJ1-1 provide the parts outside the CDR3, is SQTIHQWPATLVQPVGSPLSLECTVEGTSNPNLYWYRQAAGRGLQLLFYSVGIGQISSEVPQNLSASRPQDRQFILSSKKLLLSDSGFYLCAWSVWGGRTEAFFGQGTRLTVV.

This chain joins TRBV5-1 and TRBJ2-3, with D tentatively TRBD1 (5 bases). This CDR3 is 14 amino acids long. CDR1 is SGHRS, CDR2 YFSETQ, per germline. The germline V and J ends were trimmed by 3 bases and 3 bases, with 11 bases remaining between them. CDR3 residues: CASSSTGTTDTQYF. The CDR3 coding sequence is TGCGCCAGCAGCTCAACAGGTACAACAGATACGCAGTATTTT.

V usage is TRBV2 and J usage is TRBJ1-1; D uncertain. The CDR3 totals 13 residues. The V end lost 4 bases, the J end lost 5 bases, and 11 bases lay between the germline ends. The germline V gene has CDR1 SNHLY and CDR2 FYNNEI. DNA of the CDR3: TGTGCCAGCAGTGCAAGGCGAGGAACTGAAGCTTTCTTT. Its protein product is CASSARRGTEAFF. The full variable domain, rest sourced from reference TRBV2 and TRBJ1-1, is EPEVTQTPSHQVTQMGQEVILRCVPISNHLYFYWYRQILGQKVEFLVSFYNNEISEKSEIFDDQFSVERPDGSNFTLKIRSTKLEDSAMYFCASSARRGTEAFFGQGTRLTVV.

CDR3 amino acids: CASSRAGGVLGTDTQYF. As DNA, the CDR3 is TGTGCCAGCAGCCGAGCAGGTGGGGTCCTCGGCACAGATACGCAGTATTTT. V gene TRBV3-1 (or the pseudogene TRBV3-2) combines with J gene TRBJ2-3; D call uncertain. Trimming cost V 4 bases and J 1 base, with 18 bases left between them. CDR3 size: 17 residues. Germline CDR1 and CDR2: LGHDT and YNNKEL (reference sequence).

The sample holds one count of this clone. The chain combines TRBV7-9 with TRBJ2-5; 13 bases align to TRBD2. CDR1 and CDR2 from the germline V gene are SEHNR and FQNEAQ (reference sequence). The CDR3 loop spans 16 amino acids. J lost 2 bases, V lost 5 bases, and 5 bases had no gene match. The CDR3 nucleotides read TGTGCCAGCAGCCTACGACTAGCGGGGGGTCAAGAGACCCAGTACTTC. Its translation is CASSLRLAGGQETQYF.

The chain is built from TRBV28 and TRBJ2-1; TRBD2 aligns across 10 bases. J was trimmed by 7 bases and V by 8 bases; bases with no gene match: 17. The CDR3 runs to 17 residues. CDR1 and CDR2 from the germline V gene are MDHEN and SYDVKM. CDR3 coding DNA: TGTGCCAGCGCCCCGGGACACAGGACTAGCGGCCGAAATGAGCAGTTCTTC. Protein product: CASAPGHRTSGRNEQFF.

This chain links TRBV3-1 (or the pseudogene TRBV3-2) with TRBJ1-4, with no clear D. The V gene lost 4 bases and the J gene lost 0 bases, with 9 bases spanning the gap. The CDR3 is made up of 15 amino acids. The V gene's germline CDR1 is LGHDT and CDR2 YNNKEL (reference sequence). CDR3 residues: CASSPWMPTNEKLFF. CDR3 nucleotides: TGTGCCAGCAGCCCCTGGATGCCAACTAATGAAAAACTGTTTTTT.